What follows are 27 T cell receptor beta chains derived from one specimen sequenced in a study of cytomegalovirus exposure and HLA in healthy donors. PCR primers comprised 60 Vbeta and 13 Jbeta primers. Clones were read by immunoSEQ multiplex PCR, and TCRdb kept only the in-frame ones, dropping some. The sample lists roughly 110,000 clones; around 76% were seen once. The sequenced sample was PBMCs. The source of these receptors is a young man in good health and CMV-seropositive.

The rearrangement links TRBV19 to TRBJ1-6; 8 bases map to TRBD1. Unmatched junction bases numbered 15, after V lost 6 bases and J lost 5 bases. The CDR3 length is 18 residues. Per the germline V gene, CDR1 is LNHDA and CDR2 is SQIVND (reference sequence). The CDR3 loop is CASSGQGVSLYNNSPLHF. The CDR3 DNA sequence: TGTGCCAGTAGCGGACAGGGCGTCTCGTTGTATAATAATTCACCCCTCCACTTT.

The rearrangement links TRBV6-1 to TRBJ2-7; possibly TRBD2 for D (5 bases). Germline V lookup: CDR1 MNHNS, CDR2 SASEGT. The CDR3 runs to 13 residues. Trimming shortened V by 5 bases and J by 2 bases, and 10 bases separated the two germline ends. In nucleotides, the CDR3 is TGTGCCAGCAGTCCGGAGGTTACCTACGAGCAGTACTTC. Translated: CASSPEVTYEQYF.

The chain couples TRBV27 to TRBJ1-6; the D is unclear. The CDR3 covers 13 residues. Germline CDR1 reads MNHEY; CDR2 reads SMNVEV (reference sequence). Deletions cut 5 bases from V and 8 bases from J, with 10 bases between. Here the CDR3 DNA reads TGTGCCAGCAGTCAGGACTTAGATTCACCCCTCCACTTT. Translated: CASSQDLDSPLHF.

V gene TRBV10-3 combines with J gene TRBJ2-2; 9 positions agree with TRBD1. Germline loops: CDR1 ENHRY, CDR2 SYGVKD. This CDR3 has 14 residues. V was clipped by 11 bases and J by 1 base; unmatched bases: 5. The CDR3 DNA reads TGTGCCTCGACGGGACAGGGGAACACCGGGGAGCTGTTTTTT. Its translation is CASTGQGNTGELFF.

The chain combines TRBV6-5 with TRBJ2-2; D is possibly TRBD2 (7 bases). Germline assignment: CDR1 MNHEY and CDR2 SVGAGI. Deletions cut 2 bases from V and 1 base from J, with 11 bases between. The CDR3 has 16 amino acids. In DNA, the CDR3 is TGTGCCAGCAGTTACCGGGGGGCAGGGAACACCGGGGAGCTGTTTTTT. It yields the protein CASSYRGAGNTGELFF.

V usage is TRBV11-3 and J usage is TRBJ1-2; TRBD1 might be the D (6 bases). V lost 3 bases to trimming and J lost 5 bases, with 19 bases between them. The CDR3 is made up of 16 amino acids. CDR1 and CDR2 (germline): SGHNT, YENEEA. As DNA, the CDR3 is TGTGCCAGCAGCTTTAGTGGGTCAGGGGCGAAATATGGCTACACCTTC. Its translation is CASSFSGSGAKYGYTF.

The rearrangement links TRBV18 to TRBJ1-1, with 10 bases lining up with TRBD1. The CDR3 has 15 amino acids. Trimming removed 2 bases from V and 4 bases from J; junction bases left unmatched: 4. Germline V CDR1 and CDR2: KGHSH, LQKENI. The CDR3 sequence: CASSPSGTGATEAFF. CDR3 sequence (DNA): TGTGCCAGCTCACCATCCGGGACAGGGGCCACTGAAGCTTTCTTT.

This chain links TRBV30 with TRBJ1-1, with D perhaps matching TRBD1 (5 bases). CDR3 length: 12 residues. The V gene lost 3 bases and the J gene lost 6 bases, with 11 bases spanning the gap. Germline-derived CDR1 and CDR2 are GTSNPN and SVGIG (reference sequence). CDR3 amino acids: CAWSNYRPEAFF. The DNA of the CDR3 is TGTGCCTGGAGCAATTACAGGCCTGAAGCTTTCTTT.

V usage is TRBV6-5 and J usage is TRBJ2-4; 7 nucleotides match TRBD1. The CDR3 sequence is 13 residues long. Germline lookup yields CDR1 MNHEY and CDR2 SVGAGI. Trimming took 6 bases from V and 5 from J; bases not matched to a gene: 4. CDR3 sequence: CASRTGLENIQYF. The CDR3 nucleotides read TGTGCCAGCAGGACAGGGTTGGAAAACATTCAGTACTTC.

This rearrangement joins TRBV15 to TRBJ2-2; D call uncertain. Germline V gene sequence: CDR1 LNHNV, CDR2 YYDKDF (reference sequence). The CDR3 sequence is 14 residues long. Trimming shortened V by 5 bases and J by 6 bases, and 13 bases separated the two germline ends. The DNA of the CDR3 is TGTGCCACCAGCCCCTCCCCCCGGGCCGGGGAGCTGTTTTTT. Encoded protein: CATSPSPRAGELFF.

V usage is TRBV2 and J usage is TRBJ2-6; the match to TRBD1 covers 9 bases. Germline CDR1 SNHLY, CDR2 FYNNEI. CDR3 size: 15 residues. The V and J ends lost 8 bases and 0 bases, in that order; junction bases with no gene match: 2. CDR3 coding DNA: TGTGCCAGCTCGGGACAGGGCTCTGGGGCCAACGTCCTGACTTTC. This encodes CASSGQGSGANVLTF.

This clone has more than one count but fewer than ten. V usage is TRBV4-1 and J usage is TRBJ1-3; 7 bases agree with TRBD1. Trimming cost V 3 bases and J 8 bases; bases outside gene matches: 10. CDR1 MGHRA and CDR2 YSYEKL come from the germline V gene. This CDR3 has 15 residues. CDR3 sequence (DNA): TGCGCCAGCAGCCAGACAGGGATTTTCGAGGACACCATATATTTT. Amino acids: CASSQTGIFEDTIYF.

This clone was seen once. The CDR3 region is CASSSSPSGANVLTF. The DNA for the CDR3 is TGTGCCAGCAGCTCCTCCCCCTCTGGGGCCAACGTCCTGACTTTC. J is TRBJ2-6 and V is TRBV7-7; D unclear. Germline CDR1 SSHAT, CDR2 FNYEAQ (reference sequence). V was cut by 4 bases and J by 0 bases, with 7 bases left in between. This CDR3 has 15 amino acids.

V usage is TRBV5-1 and J usage is TRBJ1-4; 9 nucleotides match TRBD1. The CDR3 is made up of 14 amino acids. Germline V gene data show CDR1 as SGHRS and CDR2 as YFSETQ. V was clipped by 4 bases and J by 8 bases; unmatched bases: 6. Here the CDR3 reads CASSTGTGLEKLFF. The CDR3, as DNA: TGCGCCAGCAGCACCGGGACAGGGTTAGAAAAACTGTTTTTT. Filled out from reference TRBV5-1 and TRBJ1-4, the complete variable domain reads KAGVTQTPRYLIKTRGQQVTLSCSPISGHRSVSWYQQTPGQGLQFLFEYFSETQRNKGNFPGRFSGRQFSNSRSEMNVSTLELGDSALYLCASSTGTGLEKLFFGSGTQLSVL.

This clone occurred a few times. At one of its ends the junction is not consistent with the germline gene, which may arise from a read error. The chain couples TRBV14 to TRBJ2-6, with TRBD2 as a possible D gene (6 bases). There are 15 residues in the CDR3. Germline V gene sequence: CDR1 SGHDN, CDR2 FVKESK. The CDR3 DNA is TGTGCCAGCAGCCAAGCTAGCGCTGGGGCCAACGGCCTGACTTTC. This gives the protein CASSQASAGANGLTF.

The chain carries TRBV30 and TRBJ2-7; perhaps TRBD1 as D (6 bases). The V end lost 4 bases, the J end lost 2 bases, and 15 bases lay between the germline ends. This CDR3 is 14 amino acids long. The V gene's germline CDR1 is GTSNPN and CDR2 SVGIG (reference sequence). This CDR3 is CAWIKNEGAYEQYF. DNA for the CDR3: TGTGCCTGGATTAAAAACGAGGGGGCCTACGAGCAGTACTTC.

The chain recombines TRBV4-2 with TRBJ1-1, with D unresolved. The CDR3 has 16 residues. The V end was cut by 0 bases, the J end by 5 bases, with 16 bases between. Germline CDR1 and CDR2: LGHNA and YNFKEQ. CDR3: CASSQDLVRPGTEAFF. The DNA of the CDR3 is TGTGCCAGCAGCCAAGATCTTGTCCGGCCGGGAACTGAAGCTTTCTTT.

The chain couples TRBV19 to TRBJ1-1; 8 nucleotides line up with TRBD1. The CDR3 extends over 14 amino acids. Germline trimming cut 8 bases from V and 0 bases from J; bases unmatched to any gene: 5. CDR1 and CDR2 (germline): LNHDA, SQIVND (reference sequence). The DNA of the CDR3 is TGTGCCAGTGCCCCAGGGGGCTTGAACACTGAAGCTTTCTTT. Its protein is CASAPGGLNTEAFF.

The rearrangement links TRBV27 to TRBJ1-1, with D possibly matching TRBD1 (5 bases). The CDR3 loop spans 14 amino acids. Trimming took 6 bases from V and 0 from J, leaving 11 bases between them. Germline CDR1 and CDR2: MNHEY and SMNVEV (reference sequence). This chain's CDR3 is CASSSDSLNTEAFF. DNA of the CDR3: TGTGCCAGCAGCTCAGACAGCTTGAACACTGAAGCTTTCTTT.

This sequence joins TRBV7-9 and TRBJ2-3, with D uncertain. This CDR3 is built from 12 residues. CDR1 SEHNR and CDR2 FQNEAQ come from the germline V gene (reference sequence). Trimming removed 1 base at V and 5 bases at J, with 4 bases between. The DNA of the CDR3 is TGTGCCAGCAGCTTAGACGGAGATACGCAGTATTTT. Translating it yields CASSLDGDTQYF.

This chain uses TRBV6-1 with TRBJ1-4; D uncertain. The ends were cut back, 4 bases at V and 0 bases at J, with 9 bases in the middle. Germline V gives CDR1 MNHNS, CDR2 SASEGT. The CDR3 is 15 amino acids. The CDR3 here is CASSGPYATNEKLFF. The CDR3 DNA reads as TGTGCCAGCAGTGGTCCCTATGCAACTAATGAAAAACTGTTTTTT.

The chain couples TRBV19 to TRBJ2-3; 7 nucleotides match TRBD1. Per the germline V gene, CDR1 is LNHDA and CDR2 is SQIVND (reference sequence). J gave up 0 bases and V 2 bases, and 5 bases lay outside the gene matches. The CDR3 runs to 16 residues. CDR3: CASSILKGASTDTQYF. Written as DNA, the CDR3 is TGTGCCAGTAGTATATTGAAGGGGGCTAGCACAGATACGCAGTATTTT.

The gene calls are TRBV6-1 and TRBJ2-7; tentatively, D is TRBD1 (5 bases). The CDR3 is 15 residues long. Trimming shortened V by 5 bases and J by 3 bases, and 17 bases separated the two germline ends. The V gene's germline CDR1 is MNHNS and CDR2 SASEGT. The CDR3: CASSSPVLGDYEQYF. For the CDR3, the DNA is TGTGCCAGCAGTTCCCCGGTCCTAGGGGACTACGAGCAGTACTTC.

The genes are TRBV9 and TRBJ2-7, with D possibly being TRBD2 (6 bases). V dropped 4 bases and J dropped 3 bases, with 14 bases sitting between them. Per germline, CDR1 SGDLS and CDR2 YYNGEE. This CDR3 spans 14 amino acids. CDR3 protein: CASSPRISGYEQYF. The CDR3 DNA reads TGTGCCAGCAGCCCCCGGATTAGCGGCTACGAGCAGTACTTC.

The CDR3 sequence: CASSLIGRVNTEAFF. CDR3 DNA: TGTGCCAGCAGCTTAATCGGGCGGGTCAACACTGAAGCTTTCTTT. The V gene is TRBV7-9, the J gene TRBJ1-1, with unresolved D. The germline V and J ends were trimmed by 2 bases and 2 bases, with 12 bases remaining between them. CDR1 is SEHNR, CDR2 FQNEAQ, per germline (reference sequence). There are 15 residues in the CDR3.

V and J are TRBV27 and TRBJ2-7; maybe TRBD2 (6 bases). With 3 bases removed from V and 2 bases from J, the gap between germline ends came to 11 bases. Germline V gene lookup returns CDR1 MNHEY and CDR2 SMNVEV (reference sequence). This CDR3 spans 14 amino acids. CDR3 residues: CASSLAGGTYEQYF. The CDR3, as DNA: TGTGCCAGCAGTTTGGCAGGAGGGACCTACGAGCAGTACTTC.

This chain connects TRBV10-3 to TRBJ2-1; unclear D gene. The CDR3 is 15 amino acids. Trimming took 0 bases from V and 0 from J, leaving 6 bases between them. Germline loops: CDR1 ENHRY, CDR2 SYGVKD. CDR3 coding DNA: TGTGCCATCAGTGAGTCTTCGGGCTCCTACAATGAGCAGTTCTTC. The encoded protein is CAISESSGSYNEQFF.